The clone carrying this T cell receptor (beta chain) was seen ten or more times. The antigen is unknown. The sample is drawn from a study of neurological immune-mediated disorders. A single record per CDR3 protein comes from TCRdb applying MiXCR to the 5' RACE reads. The profile shows 55,000 to 60,000 distinct CDR3 sequences, around 3.6% of them singletons. Study-wide results and limits: The study phylogenetically grouped the repertoires of 18 of 34 multiple sclerosis patients into one related-CDR3 cluster, a possible signature.

CDR1 MNHNY and CDR2 SVGAGI come from the germline V gene (reference sequence). CDR3 size: 14 residues. Trimming took 2 bases from V and 4 from J, leaving 10 bases between them. The source material was PBMCs. This sequence joins TRBV6-6 and TRBJ2-3; D may be TRBD1 (5 bases). This clonotype was obtained from a woman in her thirties with multiple sclerosis. CDR3 protein: CASSYMLGADTQYF. The CDR3, as DNA: TGTGCCAGCAGTTACATGTTAGGGGCAGATACGCAGTATTTT.